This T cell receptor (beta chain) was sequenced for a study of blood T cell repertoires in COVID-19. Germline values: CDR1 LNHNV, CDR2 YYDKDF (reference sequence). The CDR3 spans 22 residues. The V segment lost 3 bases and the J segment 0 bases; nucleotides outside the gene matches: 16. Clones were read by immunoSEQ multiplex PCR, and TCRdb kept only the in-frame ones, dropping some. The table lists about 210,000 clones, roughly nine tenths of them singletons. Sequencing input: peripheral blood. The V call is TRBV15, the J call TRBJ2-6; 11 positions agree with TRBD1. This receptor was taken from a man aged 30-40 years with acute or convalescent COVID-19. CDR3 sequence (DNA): TGTGCCACCAGCAGGGAGGACAGGGGGCTTCTACTCCACCCCTCTGGGGCCAACGTCCTGACTTTC. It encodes CATSREDRGLLLHPSGANVLTF.